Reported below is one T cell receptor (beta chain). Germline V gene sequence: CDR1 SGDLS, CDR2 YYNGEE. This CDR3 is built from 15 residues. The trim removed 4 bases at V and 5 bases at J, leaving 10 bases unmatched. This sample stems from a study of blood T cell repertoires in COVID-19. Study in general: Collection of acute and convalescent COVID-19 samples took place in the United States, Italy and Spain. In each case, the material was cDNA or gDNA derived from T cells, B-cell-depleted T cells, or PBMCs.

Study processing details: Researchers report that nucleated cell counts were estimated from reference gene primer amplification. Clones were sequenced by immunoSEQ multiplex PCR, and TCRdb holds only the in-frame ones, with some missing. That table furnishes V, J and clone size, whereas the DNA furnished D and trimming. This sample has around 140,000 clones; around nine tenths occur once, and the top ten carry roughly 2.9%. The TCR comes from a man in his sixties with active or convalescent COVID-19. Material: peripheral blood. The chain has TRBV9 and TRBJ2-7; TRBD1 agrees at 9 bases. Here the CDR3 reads CASSPRDRVLDEQYF. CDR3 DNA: TGTGCCAGCAGCCCCCGGGACAGGGTTTTGGACGAGCAGTACTTC.